The clone carrying this T cell receptor (beta chain) was counted a single time. The data stem from a study of beta chain features in type 1 diabetes. The germline V gene has CDR1 MNHEY and CDR2 SMNVEV (reference sequence). CDR3 length: 15 amino acids. J gave up 7 bases and V 7 bases, and 11 bases lay outside the gene matches. Every bit of the isolated RNA underwent reverse transcription, so sequencing read expressed TCRB transcripts. The protocol was immunoSEQ multiplex PCR, while the TCRdb copy is restricted to in-frame clones and leaves out a portion. The sample comprises about 900,000 clones, under 20% of which are singletons, and 0.02% to 0.025% rests with the top ten.

The TCR originated in a woman under 30 in good health. The sample taken for sequencing was naive CD4+ T cells from blood. V usage is TRBV27 and J usage is TRBJ2-1; TRBD1 matches 9 bases. The DNA for the CDR3 is TGTGCCAGCACAAAGACGGGACAGGGTTGGAATGAGCAGTTCTTC. It specifies CASTKTGQGWNEQFF.